Below, one T cell receptor beta chain is given with its context. Its antigen is not known. The sample comes from a study of graft-versus-host responses after intestinal transplantation. The study, taken as a whole, reports: Circulating GvH clone levels at their peak were associated with HvG declines (early post-transplant).

Data came from immunoSEQ multiplex PCR; TCRdb stores just in-frame clones and leaves some out. The sample carries about 100,000 clones, roughly 90% recorded once. CDR1 MGHRA and CDR2 YSYEKL come from the germline V gene. The CDR3 runs to 16 residues. V dropped 1 base and J dropped 11; count of bases not matched to a gene: 16. This chain connects TRBV4-1 to TRBJ1-1; 7 positions match TRBD1. The sequence was obtained from a human donor who received an intestinal transplant. The material was unstimulated CD4+ T cells sorted from spleen or lymph node cells, obtained before intestinal transplant. CDR3 DNA sequence: TGCGCCAGCAGCCAAGCTGCCGCTGGGACAGTTCATTCGGCTTTCTTT. Its translation is CASSQAAAGTVHSAFF.